This entry concerns a single T cell receptor (beta chain). Its antigen is still unknown. The record originates from a study of blood T cells in healthy people across ages. Broader study findings: The percentage of naive T cells correlated strongly with TCR beta diversity. Roughly linearly, TCR beta diversity per million T cells fell as age increased.

J gave up 10 bases and V 4 bases, and 12 bases lay outside the gene matches. This CDR3 comprises 16 residues. CDR1 is MGHRA, CDR2 YSYEKL, per germline. Through a sample-barcoded 5' primer and a J-beta primer mix, a second PCR was run for roughly 7 to 12 cycles. TCRdb re-called the 5' RACE reads through MiXCR, storing one row per CDR3 protein. The sample contains over 1,300,000 distinct CDR3 sequences, around 59% of which appear only once. The source material was blood. The chain carries TRBV4-1 and TRBJ2-1; 11 bases align to TRBD2. This TCR derives from a man aged 18 to 29 in good health. The CDR3 DNA reads as TGCGCCAGCAGCCTAGTAGGGACTAGCGGCTCCTACGAGCAGTTCTTC. This translates into CASSLVGTSGSYEQFF.